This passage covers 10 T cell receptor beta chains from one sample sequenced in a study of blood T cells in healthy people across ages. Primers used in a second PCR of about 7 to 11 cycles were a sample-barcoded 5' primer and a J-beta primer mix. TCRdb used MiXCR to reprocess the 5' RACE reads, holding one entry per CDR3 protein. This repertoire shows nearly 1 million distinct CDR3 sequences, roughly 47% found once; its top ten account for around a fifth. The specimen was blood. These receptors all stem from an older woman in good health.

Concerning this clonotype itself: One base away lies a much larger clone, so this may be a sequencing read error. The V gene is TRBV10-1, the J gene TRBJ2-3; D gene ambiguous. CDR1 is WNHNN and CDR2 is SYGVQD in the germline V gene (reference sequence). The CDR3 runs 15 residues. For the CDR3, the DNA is TGCGCCAGCAGCCAGCACGGTAGCAAGGTAGATACGCGGTATTTT. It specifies CASSQHGSKVDTRYF.

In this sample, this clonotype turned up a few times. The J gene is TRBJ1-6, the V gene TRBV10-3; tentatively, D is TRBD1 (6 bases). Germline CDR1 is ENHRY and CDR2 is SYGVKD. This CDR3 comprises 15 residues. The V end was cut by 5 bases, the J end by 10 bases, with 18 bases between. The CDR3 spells CAISPRDTKDSPLHF. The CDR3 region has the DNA TGTGCCATCAGTCCCCGGGACACCAAAGACTCACCCCTCCACTTT.

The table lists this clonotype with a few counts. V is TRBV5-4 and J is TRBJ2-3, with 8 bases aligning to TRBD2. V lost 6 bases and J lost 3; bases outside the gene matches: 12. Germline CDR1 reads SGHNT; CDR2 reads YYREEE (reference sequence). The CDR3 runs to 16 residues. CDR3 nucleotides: TGTGCCAGCACGACCGGGGGGAGCGGGAGAACAGATACGCAGTATTTT. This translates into CASTTGGSGRTDTQYF.

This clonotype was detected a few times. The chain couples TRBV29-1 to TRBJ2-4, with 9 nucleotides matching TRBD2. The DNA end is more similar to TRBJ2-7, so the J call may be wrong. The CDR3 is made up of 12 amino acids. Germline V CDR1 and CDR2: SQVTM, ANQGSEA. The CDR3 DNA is TGCAGCGTTGAGCGGGAGGGCTACGAGCAGTACTTC. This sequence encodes CSVEREGYEQYF.

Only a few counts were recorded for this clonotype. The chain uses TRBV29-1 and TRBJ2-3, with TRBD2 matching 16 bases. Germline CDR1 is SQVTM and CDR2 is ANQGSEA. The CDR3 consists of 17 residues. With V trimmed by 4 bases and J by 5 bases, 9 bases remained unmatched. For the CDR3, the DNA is TGCAGCGTTGGAGCGGGACTAGCGGGAGGGCCTGGAGATACGCAGTATTTT. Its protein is CSVGAGLAGGPGDTQYF.

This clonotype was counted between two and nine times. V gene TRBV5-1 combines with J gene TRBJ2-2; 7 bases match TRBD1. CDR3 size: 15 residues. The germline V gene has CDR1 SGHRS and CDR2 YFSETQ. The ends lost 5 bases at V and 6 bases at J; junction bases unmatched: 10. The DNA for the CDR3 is TGCGCCAGCAGACTCTCCACACAGGGGTCCGGGGAGCTGTTTTTT. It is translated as CASRLSTQGSGELFF.

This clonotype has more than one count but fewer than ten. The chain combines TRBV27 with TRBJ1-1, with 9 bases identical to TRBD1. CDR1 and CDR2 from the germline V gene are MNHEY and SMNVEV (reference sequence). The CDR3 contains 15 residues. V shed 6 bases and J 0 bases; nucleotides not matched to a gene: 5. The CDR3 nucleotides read TGTGCCAGCAGCCCCGGGACAGGGATGAACACTGAAGCTTTCTTT. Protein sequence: CASSPGTGMNTEAFF.

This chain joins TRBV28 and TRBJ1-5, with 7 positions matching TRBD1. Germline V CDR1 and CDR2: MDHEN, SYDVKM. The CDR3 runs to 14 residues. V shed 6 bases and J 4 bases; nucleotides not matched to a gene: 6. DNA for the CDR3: TGTGCCAGCAGCCCGGACAGGCAAAATCAGCCCCAGCATTTT. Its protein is CASSPDRQNQPQHF.

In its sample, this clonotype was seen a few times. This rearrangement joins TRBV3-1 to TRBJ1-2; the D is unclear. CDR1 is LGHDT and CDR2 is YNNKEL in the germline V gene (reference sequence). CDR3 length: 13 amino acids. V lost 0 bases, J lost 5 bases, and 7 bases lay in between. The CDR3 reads CASSQDERYGYTF. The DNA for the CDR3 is TGTGCCAGCAGCCAAGATGAGCGATATGGCTACACCTTC.

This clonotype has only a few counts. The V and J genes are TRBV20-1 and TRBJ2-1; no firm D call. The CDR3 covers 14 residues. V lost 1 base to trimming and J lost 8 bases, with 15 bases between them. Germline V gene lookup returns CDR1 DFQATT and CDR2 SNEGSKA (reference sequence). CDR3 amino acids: CSARAPQKSDEQFF. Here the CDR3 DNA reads TGCAGTGCTAGAGCTCCCCAGAAATCGGATGAGCAGTTCTTC.